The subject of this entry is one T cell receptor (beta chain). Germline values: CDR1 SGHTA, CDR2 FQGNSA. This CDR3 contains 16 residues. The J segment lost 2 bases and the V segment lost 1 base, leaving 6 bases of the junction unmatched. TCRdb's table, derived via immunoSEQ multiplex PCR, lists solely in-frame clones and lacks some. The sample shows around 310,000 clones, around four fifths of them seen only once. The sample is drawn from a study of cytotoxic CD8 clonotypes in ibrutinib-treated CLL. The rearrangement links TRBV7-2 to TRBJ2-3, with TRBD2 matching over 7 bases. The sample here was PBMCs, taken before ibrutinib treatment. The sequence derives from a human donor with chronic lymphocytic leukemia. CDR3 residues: CASSLGQGLYTDTQYF. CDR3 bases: TGTGCCAGCAGCTTAGGCCAGGGACTATACACAGATACGCAGTATTTT.